This T cell receptor beta chain was observed in a study of identifying expanded T cells in peripheral blood. Notes on the study in general: About 1.2 clones differed between technical replicates, versus around 15 and 18 over time. Variance in clone template counts between approximately two-week samples significantly increased with total template count across all healthy donors.

This table comes from immunoSEQ multiplex PCR, and its TCRdb copy is limited to in-frame clones, with some not included. The sample shows over 90,000 clones, more than 70% of them seen only once. Of note for this clone: Its antigen is undetermined.

Healthy donors had no documented immune events, such as infections, while sampled. Germline loops: CDR1 KGHSY, CDR2 FQNENV. Trimming took 4 bases from V and 4 from J, leaving 16 bases between them. CDR3 size: 15 residues. The material sequenced was blood. The sequence was collected from a person aged 18-70 years in good health. The chain uses TRBV16 and TRBJ1-1, with D unclear. CDR3 in DNA: TGTGCCAGCAGCCCGAGGACTCGGGGATCCACTGAAGCTTTCTTT. Protein sequence: CASSPRTRGSTEAFF.